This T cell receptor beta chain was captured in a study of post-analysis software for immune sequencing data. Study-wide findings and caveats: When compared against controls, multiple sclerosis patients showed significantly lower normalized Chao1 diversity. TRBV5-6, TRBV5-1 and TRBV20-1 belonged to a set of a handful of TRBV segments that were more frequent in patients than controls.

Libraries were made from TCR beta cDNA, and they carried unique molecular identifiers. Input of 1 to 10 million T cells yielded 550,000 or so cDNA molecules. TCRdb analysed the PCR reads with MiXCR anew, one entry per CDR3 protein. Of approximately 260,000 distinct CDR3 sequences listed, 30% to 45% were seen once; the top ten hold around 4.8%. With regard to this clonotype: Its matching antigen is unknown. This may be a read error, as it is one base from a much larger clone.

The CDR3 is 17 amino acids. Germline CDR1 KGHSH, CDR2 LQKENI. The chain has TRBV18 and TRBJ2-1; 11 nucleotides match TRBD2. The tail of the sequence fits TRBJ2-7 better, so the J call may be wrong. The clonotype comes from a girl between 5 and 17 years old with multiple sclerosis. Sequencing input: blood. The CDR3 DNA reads TGTGCCAGCTCACTCCGGGGACTAGCGGCCTCCTACAATGAGCAGTACTTC. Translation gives CASSLRGLAASYNEQYF.